The next 27 T cell receptor beta chains were all read from a single sample in a study of blood T cell repertoires in COVID-19 (TCRdb year 2020). The library relied on the immunoSEQ multiplex PCR assay. TCRdb took over this immuneACCESS table, retaining in-frame rearrangements with V and J assigned. Such tables are incomplete; in checked studies, under half of the missing clones stem from an unresolved V gene, and the remainder is unexplained. Within this sample are about 360,000 clones, with approximately 86% of them counted one time only. Jointly, the top ten make up 7.1% of the sample. Sequenced sample: peripheral blood. These receptors originate from a woman between 55 and 75 years old with COVID-19, enrolled during active disease.

This clone was recorded once. The chain uses TRBV9 and TRBJ2-7; a possible D gene is TRBD1 (6 bases). Germline CDR1 and CDR2: SGDLS and YYNGEE. The CDR3 totals 14 residues. V was shortened by 4 bases and J by 0 bases, with 11 bases between the two germline ends. The CDR3 DNA follows: TGTGCCAGCAGCCCCGGACAGCACTCCTACGAGCAGTACTTC. This codes for CASSPGQHSYEQYF.

The chain recombines TRBV7-2 with TRBJ1-2; TRBD1 matches 7 bases. CDR1 SGHTA and CDR2 FQGNSA come from the germline V gene. CDR3 length: 14 amino acids. V lost 5 bases, J lost 2 bases, and 5 bases stayed unmatched. CDR3 DNA sequence: TGTGCCAGCAGCCCCTTGGGACAGAACTATGGCTACACCTTC. As protein: CASSPLGQNYGYTF.

This chain uses TRBV6-5 with TRBJ1-1, with TRBD1 matching 7 bases. This CDR3 has 15 residues. The V gene end was trimmed by 0 bases and the J gene end by 3 bases; junction bases not matched to a gene: 4. Germline V gene data show CDR1 as MNHEY and CDR2 as SVGAGI. The CDR3 bases are TGTGCCAGCAGTTACTCAACAGGGGCTTACACTGAAGCTTTCTTT. Translated, it gives CASSYSTGAYTEAFF.

The chain recombines TRBV5-1 with TRBJ1-2; D is possibly TRBD1 (5 bases). V lost 5 bases and J lost 2, with 13 bases in between. CDR3 length: 14 residues. The germline gives CDR1 SGHRS, CDR2 YFSETQ. CDR3 coding DNA: TGCGCCAGCAGACCAGCCGGGGGAAACTATGGCTACACCTTC. Amino acid sequence: CASRPAGGNYGYTF.

This clone was observed a handful of times. This chain connects TRBV5-1 to TRBJ1-2; a possible D gene is TRBD1 (5 bases). CDR1 SGHRS and CDR2 YFSETQ come from the germline V gene. V lost 0 bases to trimming and J lost 2 bases, with 14 bases between them. This CDR3 is built from 16 residues. The CDR3 is CASSLGFSQGNYGYTF. In DNA form, the CDR3 reads TGCGCCAGCAGCTTGGGTTTTAGTCAGGGAAACTATGGCTACACCTTC.

V usage is TRBV7-9 and J usage is TRBJ2-1, with D perhaps TRBD2 (6 bases). CDR3 length equals 13 residues. Trimming shortened V by 1 base and J by 7 bases, and 8 bases separated the two germline ends. The germline V gene has CDR1 SEHNR and CDR2 FQNEAQ (reference sequence). The CDR3 spells CASSLDGLNEQFF. The CDR3 DNA reads as TGTGCCAGCAGCTTAGACGGACTAAATGAGCAGTTCTTC.

V usage is TRBV11-3 and J usage is TRBJ2-7; D is uncertain. The length of the CDR3 is 13 residues. The germline V gene has CDR1 SGHNT and CDR2 YENEEA. The V end lost 4 bases, the J end lost 0 bases, and 7 bases lay between the germline ends. The CDR3 bases are TGTGCCAGCAGCTCTCCGTTCTCCTACGAGCAGTACTTC. This sequence encodes CASSSPFSYEQYF.

The V and J genes are TRBV25-1 and TRBJ2-3; D is unclear. CDR3 length equals 14 residues. V dropped 10 bases and J dropped 4 bases, with 18 bases sitting between them. In germline, CDR1 is MGHDK, CDR2 SYGVNS. For the CDR3, the DNA is TGTGCCAACCGTCCTTCGCATGCGGCAGATACGCAGTATTTT. Amino acids: CANRPSHAADTQYF.

The chain employs TRBV24-1 and TRBJ2-7; D is perhaps TRBD1 (6 bases). V lost 11 bases and J lost 1, with 14 bases in between. The CDR3 loop spans 13 amino acids. Germline CDR1 is KGHDR and CDR2 is SFDVKD. Written as DNA, the CDR3 is TGTGCCATCCACGACAGGTTGTCCTACGAGCAGTACTTC. This encodes CAIHDRLSYEQYF.

V is TRBV11-2 and J is TRBJ2-1, with 8 bases matching TRBD1. Germline V CDR1 and CDR2: SGHAT, FQNNGV. The ends lost 6 bases at V and 8 bases at J; junction bases unmatched: 18. The CDR3 sequence is 17 residues long. The CDR3 coding sequence is TGTGCCAGCAGACCCATTGTAGGGACAGGTTCCCTAGATGAGCAGTTCTTC. Translated: CASRPIVGTGSLDEQFF.

The chain employs TRBV6-5 and TRBJ2-3, with TRBD1 matching over 7 bases. Germline V lookup: CDR1 MNHEY, CDR2 SVGAGI. The CDR3 is made up of 14 amino acids. With V trimmed by 4 bases and J by 4 bases, 5 bases remained unmatched. Here the CDR3 DNA reads TGTGCCAGCAGTTTACAGGGGCTCGCAGATACGCAGTATTTT. This translates into CASSLQGLADTQYF.

This clone is a singleton in its sample. The chain recombines TRBV10-3 with TRBJ1-2, with 9 bases matching TRBD1. CDR3 length equals 12 residues. Germline CDR1 and CDR2: ENHRY and SYGVKD. The trim removed 4 bases at V and 6 bases at J, leaving 0 bases unmatched. The CDR3 bases are TGTGCCATCAGTGGGACAGGGGATGGCTACACCTTC. Translation gives CAISGTGDGYTF.

In its sample, this clone was seen a few times. The rearrangement links TRBV10-3 to TRBJ2-3; tentatively, D is TRBD1 (5 bases). Germline CDR1 and CDR2: ENHRY and SYGVKD. This CDR3 region has 11 residues. Between the trimmed V and J ends, which lost 7 bases and 5 bases, there was a span of 7 bases. The CDR3 reads CAITDRDTQYF. The CDR3 DNA is TGTGCCATCACCGACAGAGATACGCAGTATTTT.

The rearrangement uses TRBV7-2 and TRBJ1-2; no firm D call. The V gene's germline CDR1 is SGHTA and CDR2 FQGNSA. The CDR3 is 15 residues long. V lost 1 base to trimming and J lost 3 bases, with 12 bases between them. The CDR3 coding sequence is TGTGCCAGCAGCTTAGATCCCAGGTCGGACTATGGCTACACCTTC. Protein product: CASSLDPRSDYGYTF.

This clone appeared a single time. This CDR3 is CASSVDEGSYNSPLHF. DNA of the CDR3: TGTGCCAGCAGCGTAGACGAGGGATCCTATAATTCACCCCTCCACTTT. V usage is TRBV9 and J usage is TRBJ1-6; D is uncertain. The CDR3 covers 16 residues. V was cut by 0 bases and J by 1 base, with 8 bases left in between. Germline values: CDR1 SGDLS, CDR2 YYNGEE.

The J gene is TRBJ1-5, the V gene TRBV2; D is uncertain. The germline V gene encodes CDR1 SNHLY and CDR2 FYNNEI. This CDR3 is built from 12 residues. V lost 5 bases to trimming and J lost 3 bases, with 5 bases between them. The CDR3 bases are TGTGCCAGCAGTCGTCTCAATCAGCCCCAGCATTTT. Translated, it gives CASSRLNQPQHF.

In DNA form, the CDR3 reads TGCGCCAGCAGCTCTACAGGGGTTGCCTACGAGCAGTACTTC. Its protein is CASSSTGVAYEQYF. The chain links TRBV5-1 to TRBJ2-7, with 7 bases matching TRBD1. Per germline, CDR1 SGHRS and CDR2 YFSETQ. V lost 3 bases and J lost 2; bases outside the gene matches: 5. This CDR3 spans 14 amino acids.

This chain links TRBV12-5 with TRBJ1-2, with D possibly being TRBD1 (5 bases). There are 14 residues in the CDR3. The V end lost 6 bases, the J end lost 3 bases, and 14 bases lay between the germline ends. Germline V gives CDR1 LGHNT, CDR2 FRNRAP. CDR3 protein: CASGKTALYYGYTF. The CDR3 nucleotides read TGTGCTAGTGGAAAGACAGCCTTATACTATGGCTACACCTTC.

The chain couples TRBV29-1 to TRBJ2-3, with D perhaps matching TRBD2 (6 bases). From germline, CDR1 is SQVTM and CDR2 ANQGSEA. CDR3 length: 11 amino acids. V was cut by 5 bases and J by 4 bases, with 7 bases left in between. The CDR3 DNA reads TGCAGCGTTACTAGCCCAGATACGCAGTATTTT. As protein: CSVTSPDTQYF.

This clone was detected only a few times. The gene calls are TRBV20-1 and TRBJ1-1, with 9 nucleotides matching TRBD1. V dropped 3 bases and J dropped 10; count of bases not matched to a gene: 3. The CDR3 is 11 amino acids. CDR1 and CDR2 from the germline V gene are DFQATT and SNEGSKA (reference sequence). The CDR3 DNA reads as TGCAGTGCTAGGGAGGACAGGGGAGCTTTCTTT. Translated: CSAREDRGAFF.

This chain links TRBV19 with TRBJ1-5; TRBD1 might be the D (6 bases). CDR1 and CDR2 from the germline V gene are LNHDA and SQIVND (reference sequence). The CDR3 totals 15 residues. The ends were cut back, 5 bases at V and 0 bases at J, with 11 bases in the middle. The CDR3 protein is CASSYRENSNQPQHF. In DNA, the CDR3 is TGTGCCAGTAGTTACAGGGAAAATAGCAATCAGCCCCAGCATTTT.

This clone has a handful of counts. The V gene is TRBV6-5, the J gene TRBJ1-4, with D uncertain. CDR3 length: 15 amino acids. V shed 6 bases and J shed 0 bases, with 11 bases lying between them. CDR1 and CDR2 from the germline V gene are MNHEY and SVGAGI. The CDR3 region has the DNA TGTGCCAGCAGGAGCCGAGAGGCAACTAATGAAAAACTGTTTTTT. Amino acids: CASRSREATNEKLFF.

CDR3 in amino acids: CASSLAVRSTDTQYF. The CDR3 coding sequence is TGTGCCAGCAGCTTAGCCGTCAGGAGCACAGATACGCAGTATTTT. The chain uses TRBV11-2 and TRBJ2-3; no clear D. The CDR3 spans 15 residues. From germline, CDR1 is SGHAT and CDR2 FQNNGV. Trimming pared 1 base from V and 0 bases from J, leaving 8 bases between.

V usage is TRBV6-5 and J usage is TRBJ2-2; D possibly corresponds to TRBD2 (5 bases). This CDR3 spans 15 amino acids. Deletions cut 2 bases from V and 1 base from J, with 8 bases between. Germline V gene lookup returns CDR1 MNHEY and CDR2 SVGAGI. CDR3 residues: CASSYGGGNTGELFF. The CDR3 bases are TGTGCCAGCAGTTACGGCGGAGGGAACACCGGGGAGCTGTTTTTT.

This chain links TRBV20-1 with TRBJ2-3, with D hard to call. The length of the CDR3 is 11 residues. Germline V gene lookup returns CDR1 DFQATT and CDR2 SNEGSKA (reference sequence). Trimming removed 3 bases at V and 5 bases at J, with 6 bases between. The CDR3 is CSARTGDTQYF. CDR3 DNA sequence: TGCAGTGCTAGGACTGGAGATACGCAGTATTTT.

CDR3 protein: CATSRDRLAGGLTSYNEQFF. In DNA form, the CDR3 reads TGTGCCACCAGCAGAGATAGACTAGCGGGGGGACTGACTTCCTACAATGAGCAGTTCTTC. The V and J genes are TRBV15 and TRBJ2-1; TRBD2 aligns across 13 bases. This CDR3 comprises 20 residues. In germline, CDR1 is LNHNV, CDR2 YYDKDF (reference sequence). V dropped 0 bases and J dropped 1; count of bases not matched to a gene: 9. Supplemented by reference TRBV15 and TRBJ2-1, the full variable domain reads DAMVIQNPRYQVTQFGKPVTLSCSQTLNHNVMYWYQQKSSQAPKLLFHYYDKDFNNEADTPDNFQSRRPNTSFCFLDIRSPGLGDTAMYLCATSRDRLAGGLTSYNEQFFGPGTRLTVL.

CDR3 DNA sequence: TGTGCCAGCAGCTCACAGGGGAAAGGCACTGAAGCTTTCTTT. Translated, it gives CASSSQGKGTEAFF. The chain combines TRBV7-8 with TRBJ1-1; 7 positions match TRBD1. The CDR3 spans 14 residues. Germline CDR1 SGHVS, CDR2 FQNEAQ. The trim removed 4 bases at V and 4 bases at J, leaving 6 bases unmatched.